This record covers a single T cell receptor beta chain. As yet, its antigen is unknown. The entry originates in a study of PD-L1 blockade in urothelial cancer. Across the whole study: The study found a median of approximately 1,500 T cells in tumor samples.

The CDR3 totals 14 residues. After removal of 5 bases from V and 0 bases from J, the junction contained 3 bases not matched to a gene. Germline V lookup: CDR1 MNHGY, CDR2 SAAAGT. Added to each PCR by spiking were synthetic TCR analog templates. TCRdb's table, derived via immunoSEQ multiplex PCR, lists solely in-frame clones and lacks some. The top ten clones hold about 8.9% of a sample with more than 35,000 clones, approximately 40% of them seen once. Whole-study findings and limits: Patients showing durable benefit displayed a greater abundance of tumor-infiltrating T lymphocytes.

The V and J genes are TRBV6-8 and TRBJ2-5, with 7 bases identical to TRBD2. The TCR sequence derives from a man aged 55 to 70 with urothelial cancer. The sample consisted of tumor tissue, taken before atezolizumab (anti-PD-L1) treatment. The CDR3 DNA reads TGTGCCAGCAGTACGCGGGGGAACCAAGAGACCCAGTACTTC. Encoded protein: CASSTRGNQETQYF.